This entry lists 27 T cell receptor beta chains sequenced from one sample in a study of T cell responses to AZD1222 COVID-19 vaccine. Sequencing was performed with immunoSEQ multiplex PCR; in TCRdb, only in-frame clones are kept and a portion is missing. The sample records around 180,000 clones, 85% to 90% being singletons. The sample consisted of peripheral blood, taken on day 0 of AZD1222 vaccination. The receptors were sampled from an adult in good health.

Only a few counts were recorded for this clone. The V gene is TRBV28, the J gene TRBJ1-1; D is possibly TRBD1 (6 bases). The V end was cut by 3 bases, the J end by 5 bases, with 13 bases between. The CDR3 is made up of 14 amino acids. Germline loops: CDR1 MDHEN, CDR2 SYDVKM. The CDR3 nucleotides are TGTGCCAGCAGTTTTAAGGCAGGGGTGACTGAAGCTTTCTTT. It translates to CASSFKAGVTEAFF.

The chain uses TRBV6-5 and TRBJ1-5; 7 bases match TRBD1. This CDR3 has 15 residues. The ends lost 6 bases at V and 1 base at J; junction bases unmatched: 6. Germline V CDR1 and CDR2: MNHEY, SVGAGI. The CDR3 is CASRHRGGSNQPQHF. CDR3 bases: TGTGCCAGCAGGCACAGGGGAGGCAGCAATCAGCCCCAGCATTTT.

CDR3 protein: CASSRDDYNSPLHF. In DNA, the CDR3 is TGCGCCAGCAGCCGGGACGACTATAATTCACCCCTCCACTTT. The chain uses TRBV4-1 and TRBJ1-6, with a possible D match to TRBD1 (5 bases). CDR3 size: 14 residues. Germline CDR1 MGHRA, CDR2 YSYEKL. V lost 4 bases and J 3 bases, leaving 7 bases between the germline ends.

This clone has just one count. The J gene is TRBJ1-3, the V gene TRBV5-1, with a tentative D call TRBD1 (6 bases). The CDR3 extends over 16 amino acids. CDR1 SGHRS and CDR2 YFSETQ come from the germline V gene. V was cut by 4 bases and J by 0 bases, with 14 bases left in between. The CDR3 reads CASSEEQGYSGNTIYF. CDR3 DNA sequence: TGCGCCAGCAGCGAGGAACAGGGATACTCTGGAAACACCATATATTTT.

This rearrangement joins TRBV6-5 to TRBJ1-2; 9 bases align to TRBD1. The CDR3 runs 13 residues. V was pared by 6 bases and J by 8 bases, with 7 bases of the junction left unmatched. Germline assignment: CDR1 MNHEY and CDR2 SVGAGI. The CDR3 loop is CASSRQGDSGYTF. The CDR3 DNA sequence: TGTGCCAGCAGCCGACAGGGGGACTCAGGCTACACCTTC.

This rearrangement joins TRBV5-8 to TRBJ1-6; 7 bases map to TRBD1. CDR3 length: 17 amino acids. From germline, CDR1 is SGHTS and CDR2 YDEGEE. Unmatched junction bases numbered 9, after V lost 0 bases and J lost 6 bases. The CDR3 bases are TGTGCCAGCAGCTTGGTGGAGGGGGCTAGGGTTAATTCACCCCTCCACTTT. It encodes CASSLVEGARVNSPLHF.

The CDR3 nucleotides are TGTGCCAGCAGCTTGGACAGGGGACGTTATAATGAGCAGTTCTTC. Its translation: CASSLDRGRYNEQFF. The chain has TRBV5-5 and TRBJ2-1; TRBD1 matches at 7 bases. The CDR3 length is 15 residues. The ends lost 0 bases at V and 7 bases at J; junction bases unmatched: 7. Germline V gene sequence: CDR1 SGHKS, CDR2 YYEKEE (reference sequence).

The chain employs TRBV11-2 and TRBJ1-5, with D possibly matching TRBD1 (5 bases). In germline, CDR1 is SGHAT, CDR2 FQNNGV. CDR3 length: 15 amino acids. The germline V and J ends were trimmed by 0 bases and 5 bases, with 11 bases remaining between them. The CDR3 reads CASSLDGEGYQPQHF. The CDR3 DNA reads TGTGCCAGCAGCTTAGATGGGGAGGGGTATCAGCCCCAGCATTTT.

The chain carries TRBV18 and TRBJ1-6; D uncertain. Germline V gene lookup returns CDR1 KGHSH and CDR2 LQKENI. CDR3 length equals 14 residues. V was trimmed by 6 bases and J by 10 bases, leaving 16 bases between them. The CDR3 loop is CASSSDGSGSPLHF. The CDR3 bases are TGTGCCAGCTCCTCGGACGGCTCTGGGTCACCCCTCCACTTT.

This clone was observed a single time. This CDR3 is CASSLGKAHEQYF. The CDR3 bases are TGTGCCAGCAGTTTGGGTAAGGCGCACGAGCAGTACTTC. This chain connects TRBV12-3 or TRBV12-4 to TRBJ2-7; no definite D call. This CDR3 spans 13 amino acids. V was cut by 3 bases and J by 5 bases, with 11 bases left in between.

This chain uses TRBV6-4 with TRBJ2-2, with D perhaps assigned TRBD1 or TRBD2 (5 bases each). The V end lost 4 bases, the J end lost 7 bases, and 13 bases lay between the germline ends. Germline CDR1 and CDR2: MRHNA and SNTAGT. This CDR3 is 14 amino acids long. In DNA, the CDR3 is TGTGCCAGCAGTGCCGGGGCTACAAACGGGGAGCTGTTTTTT. Its protein is CASSAGATNGELFF.

The chain carries TRBV11-2 and TRBJ2-5, with D maybe TRBD2 (5 bases). V gave up 0 bases and J gave up 1 base, with 9 bases separating them. This CDR3 spans 15 amino acids. CDR1 and CDR2 from the germline V gene are SGHAT and FQNNGV. In DNA form, the CDR3 reads TGTGCCAGCAGCTTAGATAGAGGGAGCCAAGAGACCCAGTACTTC. Its protein product is CASSLDRGSQETQYF.

The V and J genes are TRBV27 and TRBJ1-5; maybe TRBD1 (6 bases). The CDR3 loop spans 14 amino acids. From germline, CDR1 is MNHEY and CDR2 SMNVEV (reference sequence). Trimming cost V 8 bases and J 7 bases, with 18 bases left between them. CDR3 nucleotides: TGTGCCAGCGCGAACTACAGGGAGGGACAGCCCCAGCATTTT. Amino acid sequence: CASANYREGQPQHF.

The V call is TRBV28, the J call TRBJ2-1, with TRBD2 identical over 7 bases. Losses at the gene ends were 2 bases for V and 6 bases for J; bases not matched to a gene: 7. The CDR3 is 15 amino acids. Germline CDR1 MDHEN, CDR2 SYDVKM. The DNA for the CDR3 is TGTGCCAGCAGTTTACCCGAGGGACTAATCAATGAGCAGTTCTTC. Its translation: CASSLPEGLINEQFF.

Here the CDR3 reads CASRLGMRSYEQYF. The DNA for the CDR3 is TGTGCCAGTAGATTAGGGATGAGGTCCTACGAGCAGTACTTC. The gene calls are TRBV28 and TRBJ2-7; D unresolved. The ends were cut back, 9 bases at V and 1 base at J, with 16 bases in the middle. The CDR3 runs to 14 residues. Germline CDR1 reads MDHEN; CDR2 reads SYDVKM.

This chain links TRBV27 with TRBJ1-6; D is unresolved. The CDR3 totals 16 residues. Germline values: CDR1 MNHEY, CDR2 SMNVEV (reference sequence). V lost 4 bases and J lost 3, with 13 bases in between. The CDR3 spells CASSSTFSIYNSPLHF. The CDR3 region has the DNA TGTGCCAGCAGTTCTACATTCTCAATCTATAATTCACCCCTCCACTTT.

As regards this clone: Germline is not matched at one junction end, which may reflect a read error. The gene calls are TRBV7-7 and TRBJ2-5; 8 positions match TRBD2. There are 15 residues in the CDR3. Germline V gene data show CDR1 as SSHAT and CDR2 as FNYEAQ (reference sequence). This CDR3 is CASSFSGLALETQYF. In nucleotides, the CDR3 is TGTGCTAGCAGCTTTAGTGGACTAGCATTGGAGACCCAGTACTTC.

The V gene is TRBV6-2 or TRBV6-3, the J gene TRBJ1-5; 7 bases agree with TRBD1. The CDR3 contains 13 residues. V was pared by 6 bases and J by 6 bases, with 5 bases of the junction left unmatched. Germline V gene sequence: CDR1 MNHEY, CDR2 SVGEGT. The CDR3 region is CASSHRGGQPQHF. The CDR3, as DNA: TGTGCCAGCAGCCACAGGGGCGGTCAGCCCCAGCATTTT.

This CDR3 reads CASSPMGQAVYEQYF. The CDR3 coding sequence is TGTGCCAGCAGCCCCATGGGACAGGCAGTCTACGAGCAGTACTTC. V gene TRBV5-6 combines with J gene TRBJ2-7, with 8 nucleotides matching TRBD1. Losses at the gene ends were 4 bases for V and 3 bases for J; bases not matched to a gene: 9. Germline V gene data show CDR1 as SGHDT and CDR2 as YYEEEE. The CDR3 runs 15 residues.

This chain joins TRBV28 and TRBJ2-5; maybe TRBD1 (8 bases). The germline CDR1 and CDR2 sequences are MDHEN and SYDVKM. Trimming shortened V by 3 bases and J by 5 bases, and 19 bases separated the two germline ends. This CDR3 has 16 amino acids. The CDR3 nucleotides are TGTGCCAGCAGTTTCTCGGACAGGGAGGGTCGGGAGACCCAGTACTTC. Amino acid sequence: CASSFSDREGRETQYF.

This chain joins TRBV5-1 and TRBJ2-1; D unresolved. Germline CDR1 is SGHRS and CDR2 is YFSETQ. CDR3 size: 13 residues. Trimming cost V 10 bases and J 0 bases, with 11 bases left between them. The CDR3 sequence: CAWPSSSYNEQFF. The CDR3, as DNA: TGCGCCTGGCCCTCCTCCTCCTACAATGAGCAGTTCTTC. The full variable domain, rest sourced from reference TRBV5-1 and TRBJ2-1, is KAGVTQTPRYLIKTRGQQVTLSCSPISGHRSVSWYQQTPGQGLQFLFEYFSETQRNKGNFPGRFSGRQFSNSRSEMNVSTLELGDSALYLCAWPSSSYNEQFFGPGTRLTVL.

This clone occurred a few times. This CDR3 is CASSPGQLPYGYTF. In DNA, the CDR3 is TGTGCCAGCAGCCCGGGACAGCTACCCTATGGCTACACCTTC. The V gene is TRBV14, the J gene TRBJ1-2; 7 bases agree with TRBD1. The CDR3 totals 14 residues. The germline gives CDR1 SGHDN, CDR2 FVKESK. Trimming took 4 bases from V and 4 from J; bases not matched to a gene: 6. Complete variable domain (other parts from reference TRBV14 and TRBJ1-2): EAGVTQFPSHSVIEKGQTVTLRCDPISGHDNLYWYRRVMGKEIKFLLHFVKESKQDESGMPNNRFLAERTGGTYSTLKVQPAELEDSGVYFCASSPGQLPYGYTFGSGTRLTVV.

V and J are TRBV7-9 and TRBJ1-6, with D maybe TRBD1 (5 bases). The CDR3 loop spans 16 amino acids. Germline V gene sequence: CDR1 SEHNR, CDR2 FQNEAQ (reference sequence). V shed 5 bases and J shed 6 bases, with 17 bases lying between them. CDR3 nucleotide sequence: TGTGCCAGCAGCACCTACTTAGGAAGGGGTAATTCACCCCTCCACTTT. Translated, it gives CASSTYLGRGNSPLHF.

V usage is TRBV9 and J usage is TRBJ1-3, with 7 bases identical to TRBD1. The germline gives CDR1 SGDLS, CDR2 YYNGEE. The V segment lost 3 bases and the J segment 3 bases; nucleotides outside the gene matches: 9. This CDR3 contains 16 residues. This CDR3 is CASSALTGAGGNTIYF. CDR3 coding DNA: TGTGCCAGCAGCGCGCTAACAGGGGCGGGTGGAAACACCATATATTTT. Using reference TRBV9 and TRBJ1-3 for the parts outside the CDR3, the full variable domain is DSGVTQTPKHLITATGQRVTLRCSPRSGDLSVYWYQQSLDQGLQFLIQYYNGEERAKGNILERFSAQQFPDLHSELNLSSLELGDSALYFCASSALTGAGGNTIYFGEGSWLTVV.

The chain uses TRBV23-1 and TRBJ1-5; D may be TRBD1 (5 bases). TRBV23-1 is recorded as an ORF, its role being uncertain. With 0 bases removed from V and 6 bases from J, the gap between germline ends came to 15 bases. This CDR3 has 16 amino acids. This CDR3 is CASSQSAPGWGQPQHF. The DNA of the CDR3 is TGCGCCAGCAGTCAATCGGCCCCAGGGTGGGGTCAGCCCCAGCATTTT.

V usage is TRBV15 and J usage is TRBJ1-2, with 9 bases that match TRBD1. CDR1 is LNHNV and CDR2 is YYDKDF in the germline V gene (reference sequence). CDR3 length equals 17 residues. Germline trimming cut 4 bases from V and 7 bases from J; bases unmatched to any gene: 16. In DNA form, the CDR3 reads TGTGCCACCAGCACGTCCCGGGACAGGGAAAATAACGTTGGCTACACCTTC. The encoded protein is CATSTSRDRENNVGYTF.

The CDR3 nucleotides are TGTGCCAGTAGTCGAGGGCAGGGGGACTCCTACGAGCAGTACTTC. This codes for CASSRGQGDSYEQYF. The chain recombines TRBV19 with TRBJ2-7; 7 bases agree with TRBD1. This CDR3 comprises 15 residues. Germline V gene sequence: CDR1 LNHDA, CDR2 SQIVND (reference sequence). Germline trimming cut 5 bases from V and 0 bases from J; bases unmatched to any gene: 7.